The next 29 T cell receptor beta chains were all read from a single sample in a study of radiation and T cells in renal cell carcinoma. Repertoires were generated with immunoSEQ multiplex PCR, while TCRdb's copy carries only in-frame clones and drops some. Among tens of thousands of clones listed, around 78% were seen once. Time point given: blood 2 weeks post-SBRT. As to treatment: 15 Gy SBRT to primary tumor, nephrectomy 4 weeks later. This material consisted of blood, taken from a patient whose treatment included radiotherapy and nephrectomy. Source of these receptors: a man between 60 and 75 years old with renal cell carcinoma.

This sequence joins TRBV27 and TRBJ1-2; a possible D gene is TRBD1 (6 bases). Germline V gene lookup returns CDR1 MNHEY and CDR2 SMNVEV (reference sequence). The germline V and J ends were trimmed by 8 bases and 8 bases, with 24 bases remaining between them. The CDR3 sequence is 15 residues long. The DNA of the CDR3 is TGTGCCAGCGGACAGTGGGGTTTGGACCCAGGGGGCTACACCTTC. Amino acids: CASGQWGLDPGGYTF.

CDR3 sequence (DNA): TGTGCCAGCAGCTGGGGGCTACCCGGGAGCAATCAGCCCCAGCATTTT. Amino acid sequence: CASSWGLPGSNQPQHF. The rearrangement uses TRBV5-5 and TRBJ1-5; maybe TRBD1 (6 bases). Germline V gene lookup returns CDR1 SGHKS and CDR2 YYEKEE (reference sequence). The germline V and J ends were trimmed by 3 bases and 1 base, with 14 bases remaining between them. The CDR3 runs 16 residues. The full variable domain, with the rest looked up from reference TRBV5-5 and TRBJ1-5, is DAGVTQSPTHLIKTRGQQVTLRCSPISGHKSVSWYQQVLGQGPQFIFQYYEKEERGRGNFPDRFSARQFPNYSSELNVNALLLGDSALYLCASSWGLPGSNQPQHFGDGTRLSIL.

V is TRBV5-1 and J is TRBJ1-1; possible D gene TRBD1, 5 bases. The V and J ends lost 4 bases and 0 bases respectively, with 22 bases between them. Germline lookup yields CDR1 SGHRS and CDR2 YFSETQ. The CDR3 consists of 18 residues. CDR3 sequence (DNA): TGCGCCAGCAGCCCCAGGGCGCCGGTCCCCCTCATGAACACTGAAGCTTTCTTT. Translated, it gives CASSPRAPVPLMNTEAFF. The full variable domain, its missing parts supplied by reference TRBV5-1 and TRBJ1-1, is KAGVTQTPRYLIKTRGQQVTLSCSPISGHRSVSWYQQTPGQGLQFLFEYFSETQRNKGNFPGRFSGRQFSNSRSEMNVSTLELGDSALYLCASSPRAPVPLMNTEAFFGQGTRLTVV.

V is TRBV4-2 and J is TRBJ2-1; TRBD2 agrees at 12 bases. The CDR3 extends over 16 amino acids. Trimming at V came to 1 base and at J to 4 bases, leaving 2 bases not matched to a gene. Per germline, CDR1 LGHNA and CDR2 YNFKEQ. CDR3 residues: CASSQAGTSGYNEQFF. CDR3 DNA sequence: TGTGCCAGCAGCCAAGCCGGGACTAGCGGGTACAATGAGCAGTTCTTC.

A single count supports this clone. J is TRBJ1-2 and V is TRBV19, with D unclear. This CDR3 region has 14 residues. Trimming took off 3 bases at V and 0 bases at J, with 8 bases between the two ends. Germline CDR1 reads LNHDA; CDR2 reads SQIVND (reference sequence). The DNA for the CDR3 is TGTGCCAGTAGTATCGTACTAGCTAACTATGGCTACACCTTC. Translating it yields CASSIVLANYGYTF.

The genes are TRBV7-8 and TRBJ2-7; D uncertain. The germline CDR1 and CDR2 sequences are SGHVS and FQNEAQ. This CDR3 comprises 15 residues. Between the trimmed V and J ends, which lost 0 bases and 6 bases, there was a span of 15 bases. DNA for the CDR3: TGTGCCAGCAGCTTAGCCGGTAGTAGAACCGGCGAGCAGTACGTC. Protein: CASSLAGSRTGEQYV.

The CDR3 sequence is CASSMGVVTEAFF. CDR3 nucleotides: TGTGCCAGTAGTATGGGGGTTGTCACTGAAGCTTTCTTT. The chain joins TRBV19 to TRBJ1-1; D is perhaps TRBD1 (5 bases). Germline V gene sequence: CDR1 LNHDA, CDR2 SQIVND (reference sequence). This CDR3 comprises 13 residues. V was clipped by 3 bases and J by 4 bases, with 9 bases between them.

The chain employs TRBV5-6 and TRBJ2-2; D call uncertain. V lost 0 bases and J lost 3, with 12 bases in between. Germline V gene sequence: CDR1 SGHDT, CDR2 YYEEEE. There are 16 residues in the CDR3. This CDR3 reads CASSLGLPRYTGELFF. CDR3 in DNA: TGTGCCAGCAGCTTGGGGCTCCCGCGGTACACCGGGGAGCTGTTTTTT.

This chain uses TRBV2 with TRBJ1-1; D is ambiguous. The germline gives CDR1 SNHLY, CDR2 FYNNEI. The V and J ends lost 5 bases and 4 bases respectively, with 8 bases between them. The CDR3 is 12 residues long. CDR3 sequence reads: CASSLGTTEAFF. CDR3 DNA: TGTGCCAGCAGTTTAGGTACCACTGAAGCTTTCTTT.

This rearrangement joins TRBV2 to TRBJ2-5; 7 nucleotides match TRBD2. Germline V gene data show CDR1 as SNHLY and CDR2 as FYNNEI. CDR3 length: 12 amino acids. V was clipped by 11 bases and J by 1 base; unmatched bases: 4. The CDR3 DNA sequence: TGTGCCGGGAGGACTAGCCAAGAGACCCAGTACTTC. Encoded protein: CAGRTSQETQYF.

The V call is TRBV27, the J call TRBJ1-3; D is possibly TRBD1 (5 bases). In germline, CDR1 is MNHEY, CDR2 SMNVEV (reference sequence). CDR3 length: 17 amino acids. V lost 4 bases to trimming and J lost 0 bases, with 16 bases between them. CDR3 sequence (DNA): TGTGCCAGCAGTTCCCAGGCAGGGTTAGGCTCTGGAAACACCATATATTTT. Translated, it gives CASSSQAGLGSGNTIYF.

The V and J genes are TRBV4-3 and TRBJ2-5; TRBD2 might be the D (7 bases). The CDR3 extends over 17 amino acids. Germline values: CDR1 LGHNA, CDR2 YSLEER. The V and J ends lost 1 base and 3 bases respectively, with 18 bases between them. This chain's CDR3 is CASSQGWGAGEKETQYF. CDR3 sequence (DNA): TGCGCCAGCAGCCAAGGATGGGGGGCGGGGGAGAAAGAGACCCAGTACTTC.

This chain connects TRBV6-1 to TRBJ2-3, with D possibly being TRBD2 (6 bases). V gave up 3 bases and J gave up 5 bases, with 21 bases separating them. This CDR3 is built from 17 residues. Germline-derived CDR1 and CDR2 are MNHNS and SASEGT. CDR3 nucleotide sequence: TGTGCCAGCAGTGACGCCCTTGGGGCGGGGATTGGAGATACGCAGTATTTT. Translated, it gives CASSDALGAGIGDTQYF.

The chain's CDR3 is CASSLGGTSAIYNEQFF. CDR3 DNA sequence: TGCGCCAGCAGCTTGGGCGGGACTAGCGCCATTTACAATGAGCAGTTCTTC. The rearrangement joins TRBV4-1 to TRBJ2-1; 10 positions match TRBD2. CDR1 and CDR2 (germline): MGHRA, YSYEKL. V trimming: 5 bases; J trimming: 4 bases; junction bases outside the gene matches: 11. This CDR3 is built from 17 residues.

V usage is TRBV6-5 and J usage is TRBJ2-7; tentative D call: TRBD1 (6 bases). The germline V and J ends were trimmed by 6 bases and 1 base, with 13 bases remaining between them. The germline V gene has CDR1 MNHEY and CDR2 SVGAGI. The CDR3 consists of 14 residues. The CDR3 reads CASSLPGHSYEQYF. The CDR3 DNA is TGTGCCAGCAGCCTCCCGGGACATTCCTACGAGCAGTACTTC.

This chain links TRBV27 with TRBJ2-7, with D perhaps TRBD1 or TRBD2 (6 bases each). The germline V and J ends were trimmed by 6 bases and 6 bases, with 21 bases remaining between them. CDR1 and CDR2 from the germline V gene are MNHEY and SMNVEV (reference sequence). The CDR3 has 15 residues. CDR3 amino acids: CASSLTGGQGGEQYV. The DNA for the CDR3 is TGTGCCAGCAGCCTCACCGGGGGACAAGGTGGCGAGCAGTACGTC.

The chain employs TRBV12-5 and TRBJ1-1; maybe TRBD1 (5 bases). Looked up from germline, CDR1 is LGHNT and CDR2 is FRNRAP. The CDR3 covers 15 residues. Trimming took off 7 bases at V and 6 bases at J, with 21 bases between the two ends. The CDR3 region has the DNA TGTGCTAGTGACACCAGATTGGGGGACGTGGCTGAAGCTTTCTTT. As protein: CASDTRLGDVAEAFF.

This rearrangement joins TRBV30 to TRBJ2-3; maybe TRBD2 (7 bases). Trimming took 2 bases from V and 3 from J, leaving 18 bases between them. The CDR3 is made up of 16 amino acids. In germline, CDR1 is GTSNPN, CDR2 SVGIG (reference sequence). CDR3 DNA: TGTGCCTGGAGTAGGCTTTCGGCGGGGGCTACAGATACGCAGTATTTT. It encodes CAWSRLSAGATDTQYF.

The chain uses TRBV2 and TRBJ1-5; D unclear. Germline CDR1 reads SNHLY; CDR2 reads FYNNEI. Trimming removed 1 base at V and 1 base at J, with 8 bases between. This CDR3 region has 15 residues. CDR3 residues: CASSEGISSNQPQHF. DNA for the CDR3: TGTGCCAGCAGTGAAGGCATATCAAGCAATCAGCCCCAGCATTTT.

In its sample, this clone was seen once. The chain is built from TRBV10-3 and TRBJ1-1; possibly TRBD1 for D (5 bases). CDR1 and CDR2 (germline): ENHRY, SYGVKD. This CDR3 region has 14 residues. The V end was cut by 2 bases, the J end by 6 bases, with 13 bases between. The CDR3 reads CAISEPVGVPEAFF. The CDR3 DNA is TGTGCCATCAGTGAGCCGGTGGGGGTCCCTGAAGCTTTCTTT.

The chain combines TRBV30 with TRBJ1-2; 8 nucleotides line up with TRBD1. The CDR3 has 15 amino acids. Germline V lookup: CDR1 GTSNPN, CDR2 SVGIG (reference sequence). The V and J ends lost 4 bases and 8 bases, in that order; junction bases with no gene match: 15. The CDR3 nucleotides read TGTGCCTGGATGGGTGACAGGGGAGGTGTTGGGGGCTACACCTTC. This encodes CAWMGDRGGVGGYTF.

The chain employs TRBV18 and TRBJ2-1, with D maybe TRBD2 (5 bases). The CDR3 sequence is 15 residues long. Trimming pared 0 bases from V and 2 bases from J, leaving 8 bases between. CDR1 is KGHSH and CDR2 is LQKENI in the germline V gene. The CDR3 protein is CASSPPGSAYNEQFF. The CDR3 DNA reads TGTGCCAGCTCACCACCAGGGAGCGCCTACAATGAGCAGTTCTTC.

The chain couples TRBV10-3 to TRBJ1-2; D unclear. Germline values: CDR1 ENHRY, CDR2 SYGVKD. The CDR3 sequence is 14 residues long. Trimming removed 3 bases from V and 6 bases from J, with 14 bases in between. The CDR3 region is CAISDDPFGHGYTF. In nucleotides, the CDR3 is TGTGCCATCAGTGATGATCCATTCGGTCATGGCTACACCTTC.

This chain connects TRBV11-2 to TRBJ1-1; the D is unclear. There are 16 residues in the CDR3. Trimming stripped 2 bases from V and 1 base from J, with 14 bases between. Germline V lookup: CDR1 SGHAT, CDR2 FQNNGV. CDR3: CASSLRVKLGNTEAFF. The CDR3 DNA reads TGTGCCAGCAGCTTAAGAGTAAAACTCGGGAACACTGAAGCTTTCTTT.

The chain recombines TRBV20-1 with TRBJ1-1; no clear D. The V end was cut by 7 bases, the J end by 11 bases, with 14 bases between. The CDR3 has 10 amino acids. Germline CDR1 is DFQATT and CDR2 is SNEGSKA (reference sequence). Here the CDR3 reads CSGVRREAFF. The CDR3 DNA follows: TGCAGTGGAGTAAGAAGGGAGGCTTTCTTT.

This clone was recorded a few times. The chain combines TRBV13 with TRBJ2-7; weak D call: TRBD1 (6 bases). Looked up from germline, CDR1 is PRHDT and CDR2 is FYEKMQ (reference sequence). This CDR3 has 14 residues. With 8 bases removed from V and 6 bases from J, the gap between germline ends came to 20 bases. This CDR3 reads CASGNAQGFGEQYF. In nucleotides, the CDR3 is TGTGCCAGCGGTAACGCTCAGGGGTTCGGCGAGCAGTACTTC.

This chain connects TRBV7-2 to TRBJ1-6, with D maybe TRBD1 (5 bases). The CDR3 loop spans 16 amino acids. V lost 0 bases, J lost 9 bases, and 15 bases lay in between. Germline lookup yields CDR1 SGHTA and CDR2 FQGNSA. Here the CDR3 reads CASSLAGGTTGSPLHF. The CDR3, as DNA: TGTGCCAGCAGCTTAGCTGGGGGTACGACCGGTTCACCCCTCCACTTT.

This clone was seen only a few times. The gene calls are TRBV7-9 and TRBJ2-7; D gene ambiguous. Trimming shortened V by 5 bases and J by 6 bases, and 11 bases separated the two germline ends. Germline assignment: CDR1 SEHNR and CDR2 FQNEAQ (reference sequence). The CDR3 is 12 amino acids. The CDR3 DNA follows: TGTGCCAGCAGCCCATCCTCGGGCGAGCAGTACTTC. This encodes CASSPSSGEQYF.

The count of this clone is one. This chain joins TRBV19 and TRBJ1-5; D is ambiguous. Deletions cut 1 base from V and 3 bases from J, with 4 bases between. The germline gives CDR1 LNHDA, CDR2 SQIVND (reference sequence). This CDR3 is built from 13 residues. CDR3 bases: TGTGCCAGTAGTATAGGATTCAATCAGCCCCAGCATTTT. Translation: CASSIGFNQPQHF.